The rows below give T cell receptor beta chains drawn from one sample of a study of T cells in Graves' hyperthyroidism and ophthalmopathy. TCRdb reprocessed the multiplex PCR reads via MiXCR and lists one record per CDR3 protein. The data contain hundreds of thousands of distinct CDR3 sequences, less than 25% of them singletons. The sample taken for sequencing was blood. The receptors were gathered from a woman aged 25 to 39 with Graves' ophthalmopathy. The CDR3 runs from the conserved cysteine through the conserved F or W. The D gene is left open where the match is weak. Expanded clones get a size class; other rows say once, few or many, or leave the size out.

- - TRBJ1-5 TRBV6-5 CASSLLGANQPQHF TGTGCCAGCAGTTTGTTGGGTGCGAATCAGCCCCAGCATTTT
TRBD1 - TRBJ1-5 TRBV6-1 CATGPGGDQPQHF TGTGCCACCGGCCCAGGGGGCGATCAGCCCCAGCATTTT
- many TRBJ1-5 TRBV19 CASSFRHGRTNQPQHF TGTGCCAGTAGTTTCCGACACGGCCGAACCAATCAGCCCCAGCATTTT
TRBD1 - TRBJ2-2 TRBV3-1 CASSQGGTGAGELFF TGTGCCAGCAGCCAAGGGGGGACAGGGGCCGGGGAGCTGTTTTTT
TRBD1 many TRBJ2-2 TRBV7-3 CASSPQGARNTGELFF TGTGCCAGCAGCCCCCAGGGGGCGCGTAACACCGGGGAGCTGTTTTTT
TRBD2 many TRBJ2-2 TRBV6-1 CASSESGGDTGELFF TGTGCCAGCAGTGAAAGCGGGGGGGACACCGGGGAGCTGTTTTTT
TRBD1 many TRBJ1-1 TRBV7-2 CASSLGEGAAEAFF TGTGCCAGCAGCTTGGGCGAGGGGGCCGCTGAAGCTTTCTTT
- many TRBJ1-1 TRBV19 CASSIVQVGTEAFF TGTGCCAGTAGTATAGTCCAGGTGGGCACTGAAGCTTTCTTT
TRBD1 - TRBJ1-2 TRBV30 CAWSLGGRSGYTF TGTGCCTGGAGTTTAGGGGGCAGGTCTGGCTACACCTTC
- few TRBJ1-5 TRBV28 CASSLSTFGNQPQHF TGTGCCAGCAGTTTAAGCACGTTCGGCAATCAGCCCCAGCATTTT
- many TRBJ1-2 TRBV12-3/TRBV12-4 CASSFGAAKANYGYTF TGTGCCAGCAGTTTTGGGGCAGCCAAAGCCAACTATGGCTACACCTTC
- many TRBJ1-2 TRBV6-1 CASRRPQENYGYTF TGTGCCAGCAGACGCCCCCAGGAAAACTATGGCTACACCTTC
- many TRBJ2-7 TRBV7-9 CASSLGSGASGEQYF TGTGCCAGCAGCCTAGGGTCGGGGGCATCGGGCGAGCAGTACTTC
- - TRBJ1-1 TRBV12-3/TRBV12-4 CASSLALVGAFF TGTGCCAGCAGTTTAGCTCTGGTGGGAGCTTTCTTT